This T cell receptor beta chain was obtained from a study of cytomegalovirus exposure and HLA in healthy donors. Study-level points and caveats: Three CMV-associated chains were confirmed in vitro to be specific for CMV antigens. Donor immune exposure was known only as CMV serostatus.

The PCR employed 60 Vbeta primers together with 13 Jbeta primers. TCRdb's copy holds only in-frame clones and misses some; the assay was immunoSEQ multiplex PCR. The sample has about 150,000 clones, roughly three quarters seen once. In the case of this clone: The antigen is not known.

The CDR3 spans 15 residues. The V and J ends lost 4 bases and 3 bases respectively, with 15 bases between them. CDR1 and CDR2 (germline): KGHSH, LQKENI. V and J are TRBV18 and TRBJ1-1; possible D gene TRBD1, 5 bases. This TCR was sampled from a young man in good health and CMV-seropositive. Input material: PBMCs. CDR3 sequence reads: CASSLGGGLYTEAFF. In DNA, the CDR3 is TGTGCCAGCTCACTCGGGGGGGGTTTGTACACTGAAGCTTTCTTT.